This paragraph covers one T cell receptor beta chain sequence. Antigen: not known. The source of the sample is a study of cytomegalovirus exposure and HLA in healthy donors. Study as a whole: There were approximately 81 million unique TCRs (from HLA-typed donors) in an early data release.

Regarding donors, all were healthy bone marrow donors. This CDR3 has 15 amino acids. V trimming: 8 bases; J trimming: 6 bases; junction bases outside the gene matches: 13. The germline V gene has CDR1 SGHNT and CDR2 YYREEE (reference sequence). This PCR relied on a set of 60 Vbeta primers and 13 Jbeta primers. Clones were sequenced by immunoSEQ multiplex PCR, and TCRdb holds only the in-frame ones, with some missing. Among approximately 100,000 clones listed, more than 60% were seen once. General study points: Later analysis identified a missense DCLRE1C variant that was linked to TCR beta V- and J-gene trimming. Common viral pathogens were later found to be apparently linked to several of the most significant clusters.

The sequencing input was PBMCs. This receptor was obtained from a female donor in good health and CMV-seronegative. This rearrangement joins TRBV5-4 to TRBJ2-3; 9 bases line up with TRBD1. The CDR3, as DNA: TGTGCCAGTTCTACCCTACAGGGGGCGCTCGATACGCAGTATTTT. Residues: CASSTLQGALDTQYF.